This T cell receptor (beta chain) stems from a study of cytomegalovirus exposure and HLA in healthy donors (TCRdb year 2017). Describing the broader study: According to a later analysis, the approximately 120 validation repertoires were produced on the same platform as the approximately 690 repertoires of the first cohort. A separate validation cohort of 100 to 150 different subjects was used in addition to the approximately 670-subject first cohort. The study was designed to test whether signatures of past pathogen exposure could be identified by cataloging public T cell receptors. The study combined high-throughput TCR immunosequencing, statistical association of individual TCRs with disease status, and machine learning to predict cytomegalovirus infection status.

The donors were included in the validation cohort of some 120 subjects, a group kept apart from the 666-subject first cohort. With respect to this clone: Its antigen has not been determined. The sample holds no much larger clone one base away, and base qualities are not on file.

Taken from the germline V gene (reference sequence), the CDR1 and CDR2 loops are MNHEY and SMNVEV. Inclusive of the bounding cysteine and phenylalanine, the CDR3 is 14 residues long. The only DNA kept is the CDR3, 42 bases in frame from the first base. V was cut back by 4 bases and J by 1 base, leaving a gap of 10 bases between them. Receptor libraries were prepared by the immunoSEQ multiplex PCR assay. Under the source paper's analysis protocol: A statistical classification framework was built for diagnosing cytomegalovirus status from the catalog of TCR beta chain sequences. TCRdb took this table from immuneACCESS and kept in-frame rearrangements with V and J called. Such tables lack part of the clones; where checked against another copy, unresolved V genes explain under half of the gap, and the rest is unexplained. The D gene and trimming were derived from the DNA, and the V and J assignments and clone size from that table. For this sample the table gives approximately 270,000 clones, of which roughly 87% were detected only once. The top ten clonotypes cover approximately 12% of the sample.

Broader findings and caveats from the paper: While some public TCRs were present in many individuals, most TCR sequences turned up only very rarely across donors. According to the authors, the approach could potentially be generalized to other disease states and immunological phenotypes. In the study, 164 TCR beta chains were listed as associated with cytomegalovirus. In vitro tests confirmed that a few of the cytomegalovirus-associated TCR beta chains recognize cytomegalovirus antigens. In a later analysis, TCRs clustered in the first cohort were found to also tend to co-occur in the approximately 110 validation repertoires, with approximately 95% of cluster scores above 0. The classifier was reported to diagnose cytomegalovirus status with high specificity and sensitivity in both the original cohort and the validation cohort. The validation cohort had no HLA typing available for a later analysis, so co-occurrence within that cohort was assessed over all 130 or so repertoires.

The receptor's source is a man younger than 30 in good health and CMV-seropositive. The chain is assembled from TRBV27 and TRBJ2-5; the D gene assignment is ambiguous. The specimen sequenced was PBMCs. In nucleotides, the sequence is TGTGCCAGCAGTTCCCGGTCCCCCCAAGAGACCCAGTACTTC. It translates as CASSSRSPQETQYF.